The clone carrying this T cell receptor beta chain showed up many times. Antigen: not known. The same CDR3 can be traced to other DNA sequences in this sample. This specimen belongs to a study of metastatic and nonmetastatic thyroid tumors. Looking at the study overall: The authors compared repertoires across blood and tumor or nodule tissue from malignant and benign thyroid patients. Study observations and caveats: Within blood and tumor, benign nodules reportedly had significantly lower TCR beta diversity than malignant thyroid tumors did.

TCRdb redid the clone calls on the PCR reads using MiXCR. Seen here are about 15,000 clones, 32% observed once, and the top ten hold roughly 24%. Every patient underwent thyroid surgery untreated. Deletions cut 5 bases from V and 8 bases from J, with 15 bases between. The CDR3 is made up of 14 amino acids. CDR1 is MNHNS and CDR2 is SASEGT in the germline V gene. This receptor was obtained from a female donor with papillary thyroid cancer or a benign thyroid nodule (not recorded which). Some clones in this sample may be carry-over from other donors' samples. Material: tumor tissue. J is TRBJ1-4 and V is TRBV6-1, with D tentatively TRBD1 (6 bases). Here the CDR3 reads CASSRRGAGEKLFF. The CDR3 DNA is TGTGCCAGCAGTAGGAGGGGGGCTGGAGAAAAACTGTTTTTT.